What follows describes a single T cell receptor beta chain. The junction shows a germline mismatch at one end, possibly a read error. This record comes from a study of cytomegalovirus exposure and HLA in healthy donors. The CDR3 sequence is 14 residues long. Germline V gene sequence: CDR1 SGHTS, CDR2 YDEGEE. The protocol was immunoSEQ multiplex PCR, while the TCRdb copy is restricted to in-frame clones and leaves out a portion. The profile shows roughly 80,000 clones, around 94% of them singletons. The specimen was PBMCs. This clonotype was obtained from a woman under 30 in good health and CMV-seropositive. This chain joins TRBV5-8 and TRBJ2-1; perhaps TRBD1 as D (6 bases). CDR3 region: CASSSEHWDKEQFF. In DNA, the CDR3 is TGTGCCAGCAGCTCTGAACATTGGGACAAGGAGCAGTTCTTC.